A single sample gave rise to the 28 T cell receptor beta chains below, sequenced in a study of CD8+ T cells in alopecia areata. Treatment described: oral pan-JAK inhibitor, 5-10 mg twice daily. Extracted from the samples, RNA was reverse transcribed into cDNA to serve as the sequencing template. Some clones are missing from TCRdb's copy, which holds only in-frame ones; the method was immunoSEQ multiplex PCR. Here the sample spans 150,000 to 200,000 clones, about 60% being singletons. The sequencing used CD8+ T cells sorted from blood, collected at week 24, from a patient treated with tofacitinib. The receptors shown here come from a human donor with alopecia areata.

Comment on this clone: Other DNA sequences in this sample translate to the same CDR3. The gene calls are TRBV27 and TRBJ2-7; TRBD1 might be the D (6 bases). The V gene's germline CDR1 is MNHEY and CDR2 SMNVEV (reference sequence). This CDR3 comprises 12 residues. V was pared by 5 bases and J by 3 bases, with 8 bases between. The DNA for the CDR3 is TGTGCCAGCAGTACAGGGAGCTACGAGCAGTACTTC. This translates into CASSTGSYEQYF.

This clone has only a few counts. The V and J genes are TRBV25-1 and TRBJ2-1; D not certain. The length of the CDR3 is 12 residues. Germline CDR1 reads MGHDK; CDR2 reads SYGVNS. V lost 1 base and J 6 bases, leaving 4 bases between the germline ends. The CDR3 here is CASSEWGNEQFF. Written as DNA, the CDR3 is TGTGCCAGCAGTGAATGGGGCAATGAGCAGTTCTTC. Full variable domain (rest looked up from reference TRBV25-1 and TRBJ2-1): EADIYQTPRYLVIGTGKKITLECSQTMGHDKMYWYQQDPGMELHLIHYSYGVNSTEKGDLSSESTVSRIRTEHFPLTLESARPSHTSQYLCASSEWGNEQFFGPGTRLTVL.

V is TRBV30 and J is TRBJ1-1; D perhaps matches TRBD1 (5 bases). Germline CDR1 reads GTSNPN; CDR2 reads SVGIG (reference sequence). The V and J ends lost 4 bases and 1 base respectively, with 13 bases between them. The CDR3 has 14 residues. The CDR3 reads CAWIDSGGNTEAFF. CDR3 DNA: TGTGCCTGGATTGACAGCGGAGGGAACACTGAAGCTTTCTTT.

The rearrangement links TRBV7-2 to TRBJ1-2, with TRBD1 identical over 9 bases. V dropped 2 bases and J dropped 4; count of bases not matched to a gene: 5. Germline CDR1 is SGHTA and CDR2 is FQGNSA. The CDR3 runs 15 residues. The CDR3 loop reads CASSLPGQGFYGYTF. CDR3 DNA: TGTGCCAGCAGCTTACCCGGACAGGGGTTCTATGGCTACACCTTC.

CDR3 protein: CASSYTGQANYGYTF. The CDR3 nucleotides read TGTGCCAGCAGTTACACGGGACAGGCTAACTATGGCTACACCTTC. The chain couples TRBV6-6 to TRBJ1-2, with 8 bases identical to TRBD1. CDR1 and CDR2 (germline): MNHNY, SVGAGI (reference sequence). The V and J ends lost 2 bases and 0 bases, in that order; junction bases with no gene match: 2. CDR3 size: 15 residues.

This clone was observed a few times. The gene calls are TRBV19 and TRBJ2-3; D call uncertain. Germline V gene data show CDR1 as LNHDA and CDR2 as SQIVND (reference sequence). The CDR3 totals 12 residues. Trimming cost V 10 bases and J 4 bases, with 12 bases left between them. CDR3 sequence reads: CATPTPADTQYF. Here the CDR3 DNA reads TGTGCCACTCCCACCCCGGCAGATACGCAGTATTTT.

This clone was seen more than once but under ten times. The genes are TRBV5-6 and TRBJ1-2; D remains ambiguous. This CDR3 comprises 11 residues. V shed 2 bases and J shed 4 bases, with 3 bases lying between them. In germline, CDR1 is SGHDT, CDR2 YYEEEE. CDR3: CASSLGYGYTF. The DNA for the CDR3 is TGTGCCAGCAGCTTAGGCTATGGCTACACCTTC.

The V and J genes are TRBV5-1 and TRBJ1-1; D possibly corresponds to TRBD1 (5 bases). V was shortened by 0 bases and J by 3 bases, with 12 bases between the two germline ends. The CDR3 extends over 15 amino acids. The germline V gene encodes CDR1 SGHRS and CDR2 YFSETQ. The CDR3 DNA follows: TGCGCCAGCAGCTTGGTTAGCAGGGTGGACACTGAAGCTTTCTTT. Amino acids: CASSLVSRVDTEAFF.

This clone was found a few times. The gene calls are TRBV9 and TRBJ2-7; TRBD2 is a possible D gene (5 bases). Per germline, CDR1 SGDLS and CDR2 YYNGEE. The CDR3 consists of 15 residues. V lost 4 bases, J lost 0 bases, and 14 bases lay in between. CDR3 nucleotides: TGTGCCAGCAGCCCGATCCCGGGGAGCTCCTACGAGCAGTACTTC. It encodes CASSPIPGSSYEQYF.

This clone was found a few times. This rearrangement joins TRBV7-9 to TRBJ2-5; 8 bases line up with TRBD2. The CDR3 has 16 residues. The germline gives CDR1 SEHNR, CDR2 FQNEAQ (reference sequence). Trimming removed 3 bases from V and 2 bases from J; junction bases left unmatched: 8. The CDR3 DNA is TGTGCCAGCAGCTTTTTGAGCGGGGGAGCTCAAGAGACCCAGTACTTC. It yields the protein CASSFLSGGAQETQYF.

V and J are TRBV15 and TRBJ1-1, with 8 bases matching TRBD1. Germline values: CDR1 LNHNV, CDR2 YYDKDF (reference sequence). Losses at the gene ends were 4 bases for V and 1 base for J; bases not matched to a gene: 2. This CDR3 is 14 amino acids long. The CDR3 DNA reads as TGTGCCACCAGCACGGGACAGGCGAACACTGAAGCTTTCTTT. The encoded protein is CATSTGQANTEAFF.

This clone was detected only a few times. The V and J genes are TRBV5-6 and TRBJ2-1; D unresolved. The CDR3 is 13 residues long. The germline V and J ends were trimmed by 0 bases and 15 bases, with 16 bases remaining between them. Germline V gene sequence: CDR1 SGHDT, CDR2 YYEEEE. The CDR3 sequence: CASSLVPTGEVFF. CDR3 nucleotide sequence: TGTGCCAGCAGCTTGGTGCCTACTGGTGAAGTGTTCTTC.

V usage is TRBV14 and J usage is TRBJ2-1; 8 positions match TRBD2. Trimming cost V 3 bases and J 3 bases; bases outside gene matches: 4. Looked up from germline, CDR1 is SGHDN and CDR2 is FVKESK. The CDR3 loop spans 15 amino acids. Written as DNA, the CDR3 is TGTGCCAGCAGCCAGACTAGCGAATACTACAATGAGCAGTTCTTC. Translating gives CASSQTSEYYNEQFF.

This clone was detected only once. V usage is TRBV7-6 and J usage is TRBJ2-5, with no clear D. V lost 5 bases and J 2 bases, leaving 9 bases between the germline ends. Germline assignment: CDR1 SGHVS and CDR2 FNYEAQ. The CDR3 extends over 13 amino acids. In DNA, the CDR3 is TGTGCCAGCAGCCACCATAAACAAGAGACCCAGTACTTC. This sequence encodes CASSHHKQETQYF.

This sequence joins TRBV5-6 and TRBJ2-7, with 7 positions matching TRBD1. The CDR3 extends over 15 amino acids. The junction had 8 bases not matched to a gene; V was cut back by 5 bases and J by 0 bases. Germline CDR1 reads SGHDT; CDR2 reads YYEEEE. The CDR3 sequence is CASSPLGQFSYEQYF. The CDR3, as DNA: TGTGCCAGCAGTCCCCTGGGACAGTTCTCCTACGAGCAGTACTTC.

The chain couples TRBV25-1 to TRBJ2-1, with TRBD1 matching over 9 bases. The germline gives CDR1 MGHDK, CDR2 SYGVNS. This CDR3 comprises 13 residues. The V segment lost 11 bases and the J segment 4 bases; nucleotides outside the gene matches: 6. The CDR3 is CAGGTGSYNEQFF. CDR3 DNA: TGTGCCGGAGGGACAGGGTCGTACAATGAGCAGTTCTTC.

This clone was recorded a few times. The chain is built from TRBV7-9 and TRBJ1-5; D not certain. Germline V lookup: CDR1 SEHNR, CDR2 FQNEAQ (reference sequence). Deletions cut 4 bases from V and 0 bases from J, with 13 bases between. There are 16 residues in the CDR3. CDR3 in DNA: TGTGCCAGCAGCTCCCCGGACGGAGATAGCAATCAGCCCCAGCATTTT. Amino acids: CASSSPDGDSNQPQHF. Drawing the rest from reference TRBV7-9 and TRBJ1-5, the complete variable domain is DTGVSQNPRHKITKRGQNVTFRCDPISEHNRLYWYRQTLGQGPEFLTYFQNEAQLEKSRLLSDRFSAERPKGSFSTLEIQRTEQGDSAMYLCASSSPDGDSNQPQHFGDGTRLSIL.

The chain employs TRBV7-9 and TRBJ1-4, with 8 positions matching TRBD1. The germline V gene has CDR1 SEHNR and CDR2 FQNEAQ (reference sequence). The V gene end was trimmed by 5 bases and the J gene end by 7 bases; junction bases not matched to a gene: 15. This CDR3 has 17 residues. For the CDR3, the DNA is TGTGCCAGCAGCCTTTCCGGACAGGGCGCGGAGGTTGAAAAACTGTTTTTT. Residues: CASSLSGQGAEVEKLFF.

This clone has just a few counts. CDR3 coding DNA: TGTGCCAGCAGGGCCGACGACAGGCTAAATCAGCCCCAGCATTTT. Translated, it gives CASRADDRLNQPQHF. The chain carries TRBV2 and TRBJ1-5, with D possibly matching TRBD1 (6 bases). V was trimmed by 6 bases and J by 4 bases, leaving 16 bases between them. The CDR3 covers 15 residues. The germline V gene encodes CDR1 SNHLY and CDR2 FYNNEI.

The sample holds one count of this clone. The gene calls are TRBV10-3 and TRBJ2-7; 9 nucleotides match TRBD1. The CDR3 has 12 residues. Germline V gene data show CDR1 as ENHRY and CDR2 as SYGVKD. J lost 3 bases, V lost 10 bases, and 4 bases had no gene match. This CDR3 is CATRTGDYEQYF. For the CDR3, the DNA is TGTGCCACTAGGACAGGGGACTACGAGCAGTACTTC.

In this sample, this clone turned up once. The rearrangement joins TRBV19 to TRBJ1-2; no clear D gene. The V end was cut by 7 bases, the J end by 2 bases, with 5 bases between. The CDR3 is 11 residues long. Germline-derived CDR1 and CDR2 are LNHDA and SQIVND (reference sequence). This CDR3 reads CASTQNYGYTF. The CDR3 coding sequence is TGTGCCAGTACCCAAAACTATGGCTACACCTTC. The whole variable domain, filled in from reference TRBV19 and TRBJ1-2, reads DGGITQSPKYLFRKEGQNVTLSCEQNLNHDAMYWYRQDPGQGLRLIYYSQIVNDFQKGDIAEGYSVSREKKESFPLTVTSAQKNPTAFYLCASTQNYGYTFGSGTRLTVV.

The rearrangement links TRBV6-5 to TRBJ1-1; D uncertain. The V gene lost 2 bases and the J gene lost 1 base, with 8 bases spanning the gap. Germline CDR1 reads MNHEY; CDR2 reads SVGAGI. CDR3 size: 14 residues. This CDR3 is CASSYTSGNTEAFF. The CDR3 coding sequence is TGTGCCAGCAGTTACACTAGCGGGAACACTGAAGCTTTCTTT.

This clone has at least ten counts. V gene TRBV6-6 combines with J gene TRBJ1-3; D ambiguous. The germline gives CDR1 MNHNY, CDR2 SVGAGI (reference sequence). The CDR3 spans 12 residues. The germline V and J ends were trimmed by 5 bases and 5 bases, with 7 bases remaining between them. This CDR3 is CASSRPRNTIYF. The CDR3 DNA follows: TGTGCCAGCAGTCGACCAAGAAACACCATATATTTT.

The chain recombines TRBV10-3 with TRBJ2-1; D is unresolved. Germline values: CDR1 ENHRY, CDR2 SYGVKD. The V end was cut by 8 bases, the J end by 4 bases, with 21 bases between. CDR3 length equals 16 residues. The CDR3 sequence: CAIGKGTQPPYNEQFF. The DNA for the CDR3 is TGTGCCATCGGAAAAGGAACCCAACCCCCTTACAATGAGCAGTTCTTC.

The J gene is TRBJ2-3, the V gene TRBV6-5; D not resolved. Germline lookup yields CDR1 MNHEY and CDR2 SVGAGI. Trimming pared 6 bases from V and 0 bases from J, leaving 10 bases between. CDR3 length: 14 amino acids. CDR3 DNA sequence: TGTGCCAGCAGACCCTTTGCCAGCACAGATACGCAGTATTTT. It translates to CASRPFASTDTQYF.

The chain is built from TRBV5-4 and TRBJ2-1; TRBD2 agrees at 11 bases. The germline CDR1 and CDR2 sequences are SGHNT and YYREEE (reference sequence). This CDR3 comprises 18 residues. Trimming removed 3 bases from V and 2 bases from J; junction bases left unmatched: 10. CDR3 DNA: TGTGCCAGCAGCTCGTTAACTAGCGGGGGTAGTACCTACAATGAGCAGTTCTTC. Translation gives CASSSLTSGGSTYNEQFF.

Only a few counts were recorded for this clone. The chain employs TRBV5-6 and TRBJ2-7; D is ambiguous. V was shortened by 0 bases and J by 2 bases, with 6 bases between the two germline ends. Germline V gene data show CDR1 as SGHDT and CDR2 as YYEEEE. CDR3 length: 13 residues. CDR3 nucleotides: TGTGCCAGCAGCTTGGGGTCAGCCTACGAGCAGTACTTC. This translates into CASSLGSAYEQYF.

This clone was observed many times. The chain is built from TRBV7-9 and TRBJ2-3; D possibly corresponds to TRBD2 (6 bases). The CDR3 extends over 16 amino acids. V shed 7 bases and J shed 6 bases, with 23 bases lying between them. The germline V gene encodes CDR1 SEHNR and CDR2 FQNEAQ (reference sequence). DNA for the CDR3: TGTGCCAGCAACCCGAAGGACGGGGGTCACGCGGATACGCAGTATTTT. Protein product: CASNPKDGGHADTQYF. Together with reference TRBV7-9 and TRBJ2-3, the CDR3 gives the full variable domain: DTGVSQNPRHKITKRGQNVTFRCDPISEHNRLYWYRQTLGQGPEFLTYFQNEAQLEKSRLLSDRFSAERPKGSFSTLEIQRTEQGDSAMYLCASNPKDGGHADTQYFGPGTRLTVL.